This TCR beta chain was observed in a study of Ad26.COV2.S vaccination and SARS-CoV-2 variants. The treatment denotes: some 20 received Ad26.COV2.S at low or high dose, single or two shots; 5 received placebo; per-sample allocation not given. It was on day 63 after the first vaccine or placebo injection that samples were taken. What was given as vaccine was an Ad26 vector encoding Wuhan-strain SARS-CoV-2 spike. Assay: immunoSEQ multiplex PCR; the TCRdb copy retains only in-frame clones and omits some. Of 350,000 to 500,000 clones listed, around 90% are singletons. The CDR3 has 16 amino acids. CDR1 and CDR2 from the germline V gene are SGHTA and FQGNSA. The V end lost 2 bases, the J end lost 2 bases, and 12 bases lay between the germline ends.

The V gene is TRBV7-2, the J gene TRBJ2-2; D possibly corresponds to TRBD2 (5 bases). The source of this sequence is a person between 18 and 65 years old who received the Ad26.COV2.S COVID-19 vaccine or a placebo. The sample here was peripheral blood, taken in a trial of Ad26.COV2.S vaccine versus placebo. CDR3 sequence: CASSLSGHTNTGELFF. The DNA for the CDR3 is TGTGCCAGCAGCTTAAGCGGCCATACCAACACCGGGGAGCTGTTTTTT.